This is a list of T cell receptor beta chains from one sample in a study of cytomegalovirus exposure and HLA in healthy donors. Profiling relied on immunoSEQ multiplex PCR, and the TCRdb table lists in-frame clones only, not all of them. The table has 130,000 or so clones, over 70% seen once; the top ten hold roughly 1.5%. Material for sequencing was PBMCs. The receptor set was obtained from a woman aged 18-30 years in good health and CMV-seronegative. The CDR3 runs from the conserved cysteine through the conserved F or W. The order of the fields is V gene, J gene, clone size, D gene, CDR3 protein, CDR3 DNA. D genes are given only for firm matches. Clone size is given for some rows only: seen once, a few or many times, or a class if the clone is expanded.

v_call: TRBV30; j_call: TRBJ1-1; clone_size: NA; d_call: NA; cdr3_aa: CAWVVRNTEAFF; cdr3_nt: TGTGCCTGGGTTGTGAGGAACACTGAAGCTTTCTTC
v_call: TRBV18; j_call: TRBJ2-1; clone_size: NA; d_call: NA; cdr3_aa: CASSQGGALYNEQFF; cdr3_nt: TGTGCCAGCTCACAAGGCGGAGCCCTCTACAATGAGCAGTTCTTC
v_call: TRBV4-2; j_call: TRBJ1-2; clone_size: NA; d_call: NA; cdr3_aa: CASSQDGPLGGSDGYTF; cdr3_nt: TGTGCCAGCAGCCAAGACGGGCCCTTGGGAGGGTCGGATGGCTACACCTTC
v_call: TRBV19; j_call: TRBJ2-2; clone_size: NA; d_call: TRBD2; cdr3_aa: CASSLTSGRADGELFF; cdr3_nt: TGTGCCAGTAGTTTGACTAGCGGGAGGGCCGACGGGGAGCTGTTTTTT
v_call: TRBV7-8; j_call: TRBJ1-2; clone_size: NA; d_call: NA; cdr3_aa: CASSTDRFNYGYTF; cdr3_nt: TGTGCCAGCAGCACGGACAGATTTAACTATGGCTACACCTTC
v_call: TRBV5-1; j_call: TRBJ2-3; clone_size: NA; d_call: TRBD2; cdr3_aa: CASSLVLAGDADTQYF; cdr3_nt: TGCGCCAGCAGCTTGGTTCTAGCGGGAGATGCAGATACGCAGTATTTT
v_call: TRBV30; j_call: TRBJ1-1; clone_size: NA; d_call: TRBD1; cdr3_aa: CAWSTRGAGTEAFF; cdr3_nt: TGTGCCTGGAGTACCAGGGGGGCCGGCACTGAAGCTTTCTTT
v_call: TRBV27; j_call: TRBJ1-5; clone_size: once; d_call: TRBD1; cdr3_aa: CASSPPPDRSNPSNQPQHF; cdr3_nt: TGTGCCAGCAGCCCGCCCCCGGACAGGAGTAATCCTAGCAATCAGCCCCAGCATTTT
v_call: TRBV10-2; j_call: TRBJ1-1; clone_size: NA; d_call: NA; cdr3_aa: CASSESPGEEAFF; cdr3_nt: TGCGCCAGCAGTGAGTCGCCAGGGGAAGAAGCTTTCTTT
v_call: TRBV6-5; j_call: TRBJ2-7; clone_size: NA; d_call: TRBD2; cdr3_aa: CASSIIAGAYEQYF; cdr3_nt: TGTGCCAGCAGTATCATAGCGGGGGCCTACGAGCAGTACTTC
v_call: TRBV6-1; j_call: TRBJ2-1; clone_size: NA; d_call: TRBD1; cdr3_aa: CASSRGQENEQFF; cdr3_nt: TGTGCCAGCAGCCGAGGACAGGAGAATGAGCAGTTCTTC
v_call: TRBV4-1; j_call: TRBJ2-3; clone_size: NA; d_call: TRBD2; cdr3_aa: CASSYRGVATDTQYF; cdr3_nt: TGCGCCAGCAGCTACCGGGGGGTAGCCACAGATACGCAGTATTTT
v_call: TRBV6-1; j_call: TRBJ2-5; clone_size: once; d_call: NA; cdr3_aa: CASSPTRQETQYF; cdr3_nt: TGTGCCAGCAGTCCGACTAGGCAAGAGACCCAGTACTTC
v_call: TRBV4-2; j_call: TRBJ1-4; clone_size: NA; d_call: TRBD1; cdr3_aa: CASSQPGQGSEKLFF; cdr3_nt: TGTGCCAGCAGCCAGCCGGGACAGGGGTCCGAAAAACTGTTTTTT
v_call: TRBV5-4; j_call: TRBJ2-5; clone_size: once; d_call: TRBD2; cdr3_aa: CASSLGLADGETQYF; cdr3_nt: TGTGCCAGCAGCTTGGGACTAGCGGACGGGGAGACCCAGTACTTC
v_call: TRBV19; j_call: TRBJ1-5; clone_size: NA; d_call: NA; cdr3_aa: CASSMARQPHQPQHF; cdr3_nt: TGTGCCAGTAGTATGGCCCGACAGCCACATCAGCCCCAGCATTTT
v_call: TRBV6-1; j_call: TRBJ2-5; clone_size: NA; d_call: NA; cdr3_aa: CASSEVGRETQYF; cdr3_nt: TGTGCCAGCAGTGAAGTAGGGAGGGAGACCCAGTACTTC
v_call: TRBV4-2; j_call: TRBJ1-2; clone_size: NA; d_call: NA; cdr3_aa: CASSQDIRSASRDGYTF; cdr3_nt: TGTGCCAGCAGCCAAGATATTAGGTCGGCCAGCCGGGATGGCTACACCTTC
v_call: TRBV12-2; j_call: TRBJ2-7; clone_size: NA; d_call: NA; cdr3_aa: CASRLAGDHSYEQYF; cdr3_nt: TGTGCAAGTCGCCTTGCGGGAGATCACTCCTACGAGCAGTACTTC
v_call: TRBV27; j_call: TRBJ2-2; clone_size: NA; d_call: TRBD2; cdr3_aa: CASRGWTSENTGELFF; cdr3_nt: TGTGCCAGCAGAGGGTGGACTAGCGAGAACACCGGGGAGCTGTTTTTT
v_call: TRBV9; j_call: TRBJ2-1; clone_size: NA; d_call: TRBD2; cdr3_aa: CASSVGLAANEQFF; cdr3_nt: TGTGCCAGCAGCGTAGGACTAGCGGCAAATGAGCAGTTCTTC
v_call: TRBV5-1; j_call: TRBJ1-1; clone_size: NA; d_call: NA; cdr3_aa: CASSLEVQPGNTEAFF; cdr3_nt: TGCGCCAGCAGCTTGGAGGTCCAGCCGGGGAACACTGAAGCTTTCTTT